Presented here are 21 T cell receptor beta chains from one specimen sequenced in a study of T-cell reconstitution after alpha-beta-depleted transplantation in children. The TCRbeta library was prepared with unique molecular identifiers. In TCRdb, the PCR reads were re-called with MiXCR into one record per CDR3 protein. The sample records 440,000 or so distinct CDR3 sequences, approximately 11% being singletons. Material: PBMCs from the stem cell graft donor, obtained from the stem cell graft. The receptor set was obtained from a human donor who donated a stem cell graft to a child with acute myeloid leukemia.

The CDR3 spells CATSPDRDRGYNEQFF. The DNA for the CDR3 is TGTGCCACCTCCCCCGACCGGGACAGGGGGTACAATGAGCAGTTCTTC. The gene calls are TRBV3-1 and TRBJ2-1, with 11 positions matching TRBD1. This CDR3 has 16 residues. J gave up 4 bases and V 10 bases, and 12 bases lay outside the gene matches. Germline CDR1 and CDR2: LGHDT and YNNKEL (reference sequence).

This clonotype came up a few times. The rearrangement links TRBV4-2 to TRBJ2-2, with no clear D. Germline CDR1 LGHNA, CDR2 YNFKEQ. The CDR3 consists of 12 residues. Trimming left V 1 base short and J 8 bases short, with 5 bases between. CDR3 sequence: CASSQVVGELFF. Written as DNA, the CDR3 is TGTGCCAGCAGCCAAGTTGTGGGGGAGCTGTTTTTT.

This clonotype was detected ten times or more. The DNA of the CDR3 is TGTGCCAGCAGTAGCCACCGGGACGGGGCAACTAATGAAAAACTGTTTTTT. It is translated as CASSSHRDGATNEKLFF. The chain has TRBV6-1 and TRBJ1-4; the D gene is possibly TRBD1 (5 bases). This CDR3 contains 17 residues. The ends were cut back, 5 bases at V and 0 bases at J, with 16 bases in the middle. Germline-derived CDR1 and CDR2 are MNHNS and SASEGT.

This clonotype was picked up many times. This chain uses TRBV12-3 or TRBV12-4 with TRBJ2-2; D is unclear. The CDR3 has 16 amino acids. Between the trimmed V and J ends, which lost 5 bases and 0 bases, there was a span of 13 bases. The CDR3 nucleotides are TGTGCCAGCAGTCGTACCGGAATCACGAACACCGGGGAGCTGTTTTTT. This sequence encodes CASSRTGITNTGELFF.

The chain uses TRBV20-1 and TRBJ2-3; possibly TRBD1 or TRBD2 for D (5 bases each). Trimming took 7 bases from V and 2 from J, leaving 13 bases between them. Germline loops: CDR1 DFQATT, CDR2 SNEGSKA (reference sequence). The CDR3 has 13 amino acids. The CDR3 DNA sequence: TGCAGTGTGGCGGAAGGGACCACAGATACGCAGTATTTT. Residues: CSVAEGTTDTQYF.

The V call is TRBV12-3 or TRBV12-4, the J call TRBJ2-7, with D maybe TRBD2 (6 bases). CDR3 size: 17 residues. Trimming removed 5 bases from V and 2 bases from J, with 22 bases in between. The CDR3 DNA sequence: TGTGCCAGCAGTAATCGGGCCCTTCTGGGGGGTACCTACGAGCAGTACTTC. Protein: CASSNRALLGGTYEQYF.

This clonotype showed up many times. The CDR3 is CASSPGGAAGNTIYF. The CDR3 region has the DNA TGCGCCAGCAGCCCAGGGGGCGCGGCTGGAAACACCATATATTTT. The genes are TRBV5-1 and TRBJ1-3; 8 bases align to TRBD1. The CDR3 loop spans 15 amino acids. CDR1 is SGHRS and CDR2 is YFSETQ in the germline V gene. J gave up 2 bases and V 4 bases, and 5 bases lay outside the gene matches.

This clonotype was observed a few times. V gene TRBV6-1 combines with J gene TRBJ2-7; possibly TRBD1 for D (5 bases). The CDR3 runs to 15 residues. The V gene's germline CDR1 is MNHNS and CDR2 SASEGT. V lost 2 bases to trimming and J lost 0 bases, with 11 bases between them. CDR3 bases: TGTGCCAGCAGTGAAAGGGGCGCGAGCTCCTACGAGCAGTACGTC. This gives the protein CASSERGASSYEQYV.

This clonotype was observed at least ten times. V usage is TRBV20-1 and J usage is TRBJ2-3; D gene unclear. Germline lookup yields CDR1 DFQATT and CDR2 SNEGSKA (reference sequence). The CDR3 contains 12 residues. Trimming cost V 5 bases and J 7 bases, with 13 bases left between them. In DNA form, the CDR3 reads TGCAGTGCTGAAAGTGACGGGTATACGCAGTATTTT. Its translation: CSAESDGYTQYF.

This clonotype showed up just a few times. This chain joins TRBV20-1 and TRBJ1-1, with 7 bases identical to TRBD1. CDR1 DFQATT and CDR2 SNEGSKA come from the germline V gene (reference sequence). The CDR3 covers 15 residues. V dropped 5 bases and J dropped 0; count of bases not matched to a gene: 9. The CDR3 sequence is CSAATGTVMNTEAFF. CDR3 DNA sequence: TGCAGTGCTGCGACCGGGACAGTCATGAACACTGAAGCTTTCTTT.

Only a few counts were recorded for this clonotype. The CDR3 sequence is CASSDSSGSTFYEQYF. The CDR3 nucleotides are TGCGCCAGCAGCGACTCTAGCGGGAGCACGTTCTACGAGCAGTACTTC. This chain joins TRBV5-1 and TRBJ2-7; 10 bases map to TRBD2. The V gene's germline CDR1 is SGHRS and CDR2 YFSETQ. The V gene end was trimmed by 4 bases and the J gene end by 3 bases; junction bases not matched to a gene: 10. This CDR3 has 16 amino acids.

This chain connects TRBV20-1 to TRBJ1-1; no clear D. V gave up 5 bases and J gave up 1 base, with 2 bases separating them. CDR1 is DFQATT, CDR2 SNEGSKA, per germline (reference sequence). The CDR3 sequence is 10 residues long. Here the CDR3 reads CSAGNTEAFF. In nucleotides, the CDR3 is TGCAGTGCTGGGAACACTGAAGCTTTCTTT.

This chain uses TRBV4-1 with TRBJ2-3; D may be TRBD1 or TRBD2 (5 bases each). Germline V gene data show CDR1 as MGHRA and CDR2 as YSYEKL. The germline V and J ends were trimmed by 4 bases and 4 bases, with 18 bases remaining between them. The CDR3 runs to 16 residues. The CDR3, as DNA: TGCGCCAGCAGCCCACCCTTGGGTGGGGGTCCAGATACGCAGTATTTT. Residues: CASSPPLGGGPDTQYF.

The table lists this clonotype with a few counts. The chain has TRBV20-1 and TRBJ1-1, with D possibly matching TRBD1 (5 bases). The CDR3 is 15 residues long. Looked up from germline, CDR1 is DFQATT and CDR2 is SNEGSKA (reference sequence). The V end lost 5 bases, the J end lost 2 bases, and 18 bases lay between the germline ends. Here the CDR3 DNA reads TGCAGTGCTGTCCGGGACGCTACCATAAACACTGAAGCTTTCTTT. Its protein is CSAVRDATINTEAFF.

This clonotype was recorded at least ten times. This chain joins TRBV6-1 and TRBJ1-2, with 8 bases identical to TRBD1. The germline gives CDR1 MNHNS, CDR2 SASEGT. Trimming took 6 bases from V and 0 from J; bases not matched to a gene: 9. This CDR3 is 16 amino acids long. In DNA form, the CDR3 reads TGTGCCAGCAGCCTCCACAGGGACAGGACTAACTATGGCTACACCTTC. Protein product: CASSLHRDRTNYGYTF.

CDR3 DNA: TGTGCCAGCAGACTGACAGGGGGGAACACTGAAGCTTTCTTT. It encodes CASRLTGGNTEAFF. The chain couples TRBV5-6 to TRBJ1-1, with 9 nucleotides matching TRBD1. The V gene's germline CDR1 is SGHDT and CDR2 YYEEEE. The CDR3 is made up of 14 amino acids. Trimming cost V 5 bases and J 1 base; bases outside gene matches: 3.

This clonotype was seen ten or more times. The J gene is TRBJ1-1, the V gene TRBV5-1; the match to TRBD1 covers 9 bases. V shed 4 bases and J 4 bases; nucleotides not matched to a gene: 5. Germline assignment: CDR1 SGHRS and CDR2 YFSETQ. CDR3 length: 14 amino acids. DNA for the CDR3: TGCGCCAGCAGCAAGGACAGGGGAGCCACTGAAGCTTTCTTT. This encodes CASSKDRGATEAFF.

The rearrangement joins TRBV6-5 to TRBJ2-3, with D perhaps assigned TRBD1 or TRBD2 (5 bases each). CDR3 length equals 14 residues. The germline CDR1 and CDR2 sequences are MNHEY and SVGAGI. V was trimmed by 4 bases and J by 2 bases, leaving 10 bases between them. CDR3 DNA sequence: TGTGCCAGCAGTTGGGACGGAAACACAGATACGCAGTATTTT. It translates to CASSWDGNTDTQYF.

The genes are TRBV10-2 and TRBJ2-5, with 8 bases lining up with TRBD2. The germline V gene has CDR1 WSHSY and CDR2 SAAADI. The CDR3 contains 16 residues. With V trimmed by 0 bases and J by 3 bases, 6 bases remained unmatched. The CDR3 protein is CASSESRGRTEETQYF. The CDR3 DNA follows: TGCGCCAGCAGTGAGTCCCGCGGGAGGACAGAAGAGACCCAGTACTTC.

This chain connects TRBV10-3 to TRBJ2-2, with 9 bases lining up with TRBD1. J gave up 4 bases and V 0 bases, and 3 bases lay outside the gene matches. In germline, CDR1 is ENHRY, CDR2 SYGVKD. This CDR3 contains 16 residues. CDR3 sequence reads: CAISESRQGGTGELFF. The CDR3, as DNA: TGTGCCATCAGTGAGTCCCGACAGGGGGGCACCGGGGAGCTGTTTTTT.

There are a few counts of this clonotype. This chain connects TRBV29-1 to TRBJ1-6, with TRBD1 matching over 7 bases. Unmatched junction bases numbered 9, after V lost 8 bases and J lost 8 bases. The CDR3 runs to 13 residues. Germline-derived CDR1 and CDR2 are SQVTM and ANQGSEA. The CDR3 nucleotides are TGCAGCATCCGGGCAGGGGGAGATTCACCCCTCCACTTT. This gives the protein CSIRAGGDSPLHF.